Shown below are 8 T cell receptor beta chains from a single sample sequenced in a study of OX40 agonist ivuxolimab in advanced cancers. The assay was immunoSEQ multiplex PCR, and TCRdb's table has in-frame clones only and misses some. The data hold fewer than 100,000 clones, with around nine tenths observed a single time. The sequences come from CD4+ or CD8+ T cells sorted from blood, collected in a trial of the OX40 agonist ivuxolimab. The receptor source for this set is an adult with an advanced solid tumor such as melanoma, head and neck, liver or kidney cancer.

The chain uses TRBV6-5 and TRBJ1-2; D call uncertain. Germline CDR1 and CDR2: MNHEY and SVGAGI. The CDR3 sequence is 14 residues long. With 5 bases removed from V and 0 bases from J, the gap between germline ends came to 10 bases. The CDR3 DNA is TGTGCCAGCAGTACCCTCCAAGCTAACTATGGCTACACCTTC. Encoded protein: CASSTLQANYGYTF.

The chain links TRBV28 to TRBJ2-5; a possible D gene is TRBD1 (6 bases). This CDR3 spans 16 amino acids. The V gene lost 3 bases and the J gene lost 2 bases, with 16 bases spanning the gap. Germline V gene sequence: CDR1 MDHEN, CDR2 SYDVKM. Written as DNA, the CDR3 is TGTGCCAGCAGTTTCCCTCAGGGGCTCCGTCAAGAGACCCAGTACTTC. It specifies CASSFPQGLRQETQYF.

This sequence joins TRBV25-1 and TRBJ2-3; D is possibly TRBD2 (5 bases). This CDR3 is 12 amino acids long. In germline, CDR1 is MGHDK, CDR2 SYGVNS. Trimming removed 6 bases from V and 6 bases from J, with 10 bases in between. DNA of the CDR3: TGTGCCAGCAGCGCAGGAGGCGATACGCAGTATTTT. Its translation: CASSAGGDTQYF.

The chain uses TRBV4-2 and TRBJ2-2, with D unclear. This CDR3 is built from 11 residues. CDR1 is LGHNA and CDR2 is YNFKEQ in the germline V gene. The germline V and J ends were trimmed by 4 bases and 9 bases, with 6 bases remaining between them. The CDR3 region is CASSPSRELFF. The DNA of the CDR3 is TGTGCCAGCAGCCCATCCCGGGAGCTGTTTTTT.

The V and J genes are TRBV7-9 and TRBJ2-1, with 12 bases lining up with TRBD2. Germline CDR1 reads SEHNR; CDR2 reads FQNEAQ (reference sequence). V lost 5 bases to trimming and J lost 7 bases; unmatched junction nucleotides: 9. The CDR3 spans 16 residues. The DNA for the CDR3 is TGTGCCAGCAGCCCCAGACTAGCGGGAGCGGGGAATGAGCAGTTCTTC. This codes for CASSPRLAGAGNEQFF. The complete variable domain, with remaining parts taken from reference TRBV7-9 and TRBJ2-1, reads DTGVSQNPRHKITKRGQNVTFRCDPISEHNRLYWYRQTLGQGPEFLTYFQNEAQLEKSRLLSDRFSAERPKGSFSTLEIQRTEQGDSAMYLCASSPRLAGAGNEQFFGPGTRLTVL.

A single count supports this clone. J is TRBJ2-5 and V is TRBV7-6, with a weak D call TRBD2 (7 bases). With the DNA end fitting TRBJ2-7 better, the J assignment may be wrong. This CDR3 has 16 residues. Germline V gives CDR1 SGHVS, CDR2 FNYEAQ. The CDR3 nucleotides are TGTGCCAGCAGCTATAGTTCAGGGGAGGGCTCCTACGAGCAGTACTTC. This gives the protein CASSYSSGEGSYEQYF.

The gene calls are TRBV19 and TRBJ1-1; 8 positions agree with TRBD1. The CDR3 sequence is 14 residues long. Germline CDR1 and CDR2: LNHDA and SQIVND (reference sequence). Trimming cost V 5 bases and J 4 bases; bases outside gene matches: 6. CDR3 nucleotide sequence: TGTGCCAGTAGTCACCAGGGGGCGCTCACTGAAGCTTTCTTT. Amino acid sequence: CASSHQGALTEAFF. The full variable domain, its missing parts supplied by reference TRBV19 and TRBJ1-1, is DGGITQSPKYLFRKEGQNVTLSCEQNLNHDAMYWYRQDPGQGLRLIYYSQIVNDFQKGDIAEGYSVSREKKESFPLTVTSAQKNPTAFYLCASSHQGALTEAFFGQGTRLTVV.

V gene TRBV27 combines with J gene TRBJ2-1; tentative D call: TRBD2 (6 bases). V gave up 0 bases and J gave up 5 bases, with 8 bases separating them. The CDR3 runs to 14 residues. Germline CDR1 reads MNHEY; CDR2 reads SMNVEV (reference sequence). CDR3 sequence: CASSLSGGDNEQFF. DNA for the CDR3: TGTGCCAGCAGTTTATCGGGCGGGGACAATGAGCAGTTCTTC.